This TCR beta chain is from a study of graft-versus-host responses after intestinal transplantation. Study results and limitations: Recipient marrow contained GvH clones, some of which appeared first in ileum or blood.

Points on this clone: Its cognate antigen is unknown.

Here immunoSEQ multiplex PCR was the method, and the copy in TCRdb shows in-frame clones only, minus some. The sample lists 20,000 to 25,000 clones; approximately 93% were seen once. Losses at the gene ends were 7 bases for V and 6 bases for J; bases not matched to a gene: 8. From germline, CDR1 is SEHNR and CDR2 FQNEAQ (reference sequence). The CDR3 spans 15 residues. The chain is built from TRBV7-9 and TRBJ2-1; 11 bases are shared with TRBD2. The TCR was taken from a human patient who received an intestinal transplant, so some T cells may come from the graft donor. This sample comprised PBMCs, obtained 156 days after intestinal transplant. DNA of the CDR3: TGTGCCAGCACCGATACTAGCGGGGGCCCCAATGAGCAGTTCTTC. As protein: CASTDTSGGPNEQFF. The full variable domain, in which reference TRBV7-9 and TRBJ2-1 provide the parts outside the CDR3, is DTGVSQNPRHKITKRGQNVTFRCDPISEHNRLYWYRQTLGQGPEFLTYFQNEAQLEKSRLLSDRFSAERPKGSFSTLEIQRTEQGDSAMYLCASTDTSGGPNEQFFGPGTRLTVL.